This TCR beta chain was identified during a study of Ad26.COV2.S vaccination and SARS-CoV-2 variants. As for the study in general: Into the muscle, Ad26.COV2.S was dosed once or twice, 56 days apart.

Only a few counts were recorded for this clone. Its antigen remains unidentified. General study results and limits: Total T cell responses were possibly underestimated by TCR breadth and depth analyses. Substantial post-vaccination breadth of spike-specific CD8+ and CD4+ T cell responses was reported.

Generated by immunoSEQ multiplex PCR, the TCRdb table keeps only in-frame clones and is missing some. The sample holds around 270,000 clones, roughly 89% seen once. Treatment described: some 20 received Ad26.COV2.S at low or high dose, single or two shots; about 5 received placebo; per-sample allocation not given. Sample collection was performed on day 63 after the first vaccine or placebo injection. This Boston cohort included adults aged 18-55 years. CDR1 and CDR2 (germline): SGDLS, YYNGEE. J lost 4 bases, V lost 4 bases, and 8 bases had no gene match. The length of the CDR3 is 16 residues. The specimen comprised peripheral blood, sampled in a trial of Ad26.COV2.S vaccine versus placebo. This TCR was recovered from a person aged 18 to 65 who received the Ad26.COV2.S COVID-19 vaccine or a placebo. The V gene is TRBV9, the J gene TRBJ2-1, with 10 nucleotides matching TRBD2. The CDR3 bases are TGTGCCAGCAGCACAACAGCGGGGGGGAATTACAATGAGCAGTTCTTC. It is translated as CASSTTAGGNYNEQFF.